Below are 26 T cell receptor beta chains sequenced from a single sample in a study of blood T cell repertoires in COVID-19. Method: immunoSEQ multiplex PCR; TCRdb's copy keeps in-frame clones and lacks some. The sample includes around 330,000 clones, roughly nine tenths of them seen just once. The sequencing sample was made of PBMCs or T cells enriched from blood (not recorded which). These receptors originate from a man aged 55 to 69 who had recovered from COVID-19.

V and J are TRBV29-1 and TRBJ2-5; D remains unclear. Germline loops: CDR1 SQVTM, CDR2 ANQGSEA. The CDR3 has 12 amino acids. V dropped 4 bases and J dropped 4 bases, with 10 bases sitting between them. The chain's CDR3 is CSVGQAGETQYF. CDR3 DNA sequence: TGCAGCGTTGGGCAGGCAGGAGAGACCCAGTACTTC. Based on the CDR3 plus reference TRBV29-1 and TRBJ2-5, the full variable domain is SAVISQKPSRDICQRGTSLTIQCQVDSQVTMMFWYRQQPGQSLTLIATANQGSEATYESGFVIDKFPISRPNLTFSTLTVSNMSPEDSSIYLCSVGQAGETQYFGPGTRLLVL.

CDR3 nucleotides: TGTGCCAGCAGCGAACAGGGCTCCTATAATTCACCCCTCCACTTT. As protein: CASSEQGSYNSPLHF. The chain links TRBV7-6 to TRBJ1-6; D possibly corresponds to TRBD1 (6 bases). CDR1 is SGHVS and CDR2 is FNYEAQ in the germline V gene. V was pared by 5 bases and J by 0 bases, with 8 bases between. The CDR3 contains 15 residues.

V usage is TRBV27 and J usage is TRBJ1-5; D is unclear. Germline values: CDR1 MNHEY, CDR2 SMNVEV (reference sequence). The CDR3 spans 15 residues. V lost 4 bases and J lost 3, with 13 bases in between. The CDR3 protein is CASSSRVVPNQPQHF. CDR3 DNA sequence: TGTGCCAGCAGTTCCCGAGTGGTCCCCAATCAGCCCCAGCATTTT.

The CDR3: CASSRSNQPQHF. The CDR3 nucleotides are TGTGCCAGCAGTCGTTCCAATCAGCCCCAGCATTTT. The rearrangement joins TRBV28 to TRBJ1-5; no reliable D call. CDR3 length equals 12 residues. Trimming took off 5 bases at V and 3 bases at J, with 5 bases between the two ends. The germline gives CDR1 MDHEN, CDR2 SYDVKM.

As concerns this clone: At the DNA level, this CDR3 is encoded by other sequences in the same sample as well. The chain links TRBV7-2 to TRBJ2-5; tentative D call: TRBD1 (5 bases). Germline loops: CDR1 SGHTA, CDR2 FQGNSA. The V end lost 5 bases, the J end lost 2 bases, and 9 bases lay between the germline ends. The CDR3 totals 13 residues. CDR3 region: CASSPTAQETQYF. DNA of the CDR3: TGTGCCAGCAGCCCGACAGCTCAAGAGACCCAGTACTTC.

The chain couples TRBV28 to TRBJ1-1, with D maybe TRBD1 (6 bases). This CDR3 region has 14 residues. Germline-derived CDR1 and CDR2 are MDHEN and SYDVKM. Trimming shortened V by 1 base and J by 0 bases, and 6 bases separated the two germline ends. Here the CDR3 reads CASSLSGVNTEAFF. CDR3 DNA: TGTGCCAGCAGTTTATCAGGGGTGAACACTGAAGCTTTCTTT.

The rearrangement uses TRBV3-1 (or the pseudogene TRBV3-2) and TRBJ2-1; possible D gene TRBD2, 6 bases. Germline CDR1 and CDR2: LGHDT and YNNKEL (reference sequence). The CDR3 has 15 amino acids. The V end was cut by 4 bases, the J end by 9 bases, with 19 bases between. This chain's CDR3 is CASSLRLGVSGEQFF. The DNA of the CDR3 is TGTGCCAGCAGCCTTAGACTAGGGGTTTCGGGTGAGCAGTTCTTC.

The chain couples TRBV5-1 to TRBJ1-4; a weak D match, TRBD1 (5 bases). Per germline, CDR1 SGHRS and CDR2 YFSETQ. Trimming took 3 bases from V and 7 from J, leaving 13 bases between them. This CDR3 comprises 14 residues. This CDR3 is CASSWDLGGEKLFF. CDR3 DNA sequence: TGCGCCAGCAGCTGGGACTTGGGGGGTGAAAAACTGTTTTTT.

The chain recombines TRBV7-2 with TRBJ2-7; TRBD2 matches 11 bases. Germline V lookup: CDR1 SGHTA, CDR2 FQGNSA. The CDR3 consists of 15 residues. J was trimmed by 2 bases and V by 4 bases; bases with no gene match: 4. The CDR3 sequence: CASSWGLADPYEQYF. Here the CDR3 DNA reads TGTGCCAGCAGCTGGGGACTAGCGGACCCCTACGAGCAGTACTTC.

The chain is built from TRBV24-1 and TRBJ2-3, with 10 bases lining up with TRBD1. Trimming took 1 base from V and 2 from J; bases not matched to a gene: 5. This CDR3 has 17 amino acids. From germline, CDR1 is KGHDR and CDR2 SFDVKD. The CDR3 is CATSDFPTGGNTDTQYF. For the CDR3, the DNA is TGTGCCACCAGTGATTTCCCGACAGGGGGCAACACAGATACGCAGTATTTT.

The chain is built from TRBV28 and TRBJ2-5; 10 bases fit TRBD1. The CDR3 consists of 16 residues. Germline V lookup: CDR1 MDHEN, CDR2 SYDVKM. V was pared by 5 bases and J by 2 bases, with 8 bases of the junction left unmatched. CDR3 sequence (DNA): TGTGCCAGCAGTAAGGACAGGGGGATCGGTCAAGAGACCCAGTACTTC. It specifies CASSKDRGIGQETQYF.

CDR3 sequence reads: CASKNRATTNEKLFF. Written as DNA, the CDR3 is TGTGCCAGCAAGAACAGGGCAACGACTAATGAAAAACTGTTTTTT. J is TRBJ1-4 and V is TRBV6-5; D is perhaps TRBD1 (6 bases). There are 15 residues in the CDR3. Germline V CDR1 and CDR2: MNHEY, SVGAGI. V was shortened by 7 bases and J by 2 bases, with 14 bases between the two germline ends.

This chain joins TRBV2 and TRBJ2-5, with 10 bases fitting TRBD2. The junction had 6 bases not matched to a gene; V was cut back by 11 bases and J by 3 bases. CDR1 is SNHLY, CDR2 FYNNEI, per germline. The CDR3 is 13 residues long. In DNA form, the CDR3 reads TGTGCCTACTCTACTAGCGGGGAAGAGACCCAGTACTTC. As protein: CAYSTSGEETQYF. The complete variable domain, with remaining parts taken from reference TRBV2 and TRBJ2-5, reads EPEVTQTPSHQVTQMGQEVILRCVPISNHLYFYWYRQILGQKVEFLVSFYNNEISEKSEIFDDQFSVERPDGSNFTLKIRSTKLEDSAMYFCAYSTSGEETQYFGPGTRLLVL.

This clone was counted between two and nine times. The chain is built from TRBV4-2 and TRBJ1-1, with a weak D call TRBD1 (6 bases). Germline CDR1 LGHNA, CDR2 YNFKEQ. The length of the CDR3 is 17 residues. V was trimmed by 6 bases and J by 1 base, leaving 21 bases between them. As DNA, the CDR3 is TGTGCCAGCAGTCGGGACAATGGCACCGGAAGGAACACTGAAGCTTTCTTT. Encoded protein: CASSRDNGTGRNTEAFF.

The chain carries TRBV9 and TRBJ1-1; TRBD1 is a possible D gene (6 bases). Per germline, CDR1 SGDLS and CDR2 YYNGEE. Between the trimmed V and J ends, which lost 0 bases and 5 bases, there was a span of 14 bases. The CDR3 covers 15 residues. The CDR3 sequence is CASSVVLGGKTEAFF. The CDR3, as DNA: TGTGCCAGCAGCGTAGTTTTAGGGGGTAAAACTGAAGCTTTCTTT.

The rearrangement uses TRBV12-3 or TRBV12-4 and TRBJ1-4; D remains unclear. This CDR3 comprises 13 residues. The ends were cut back, 3 bases at V and 6 bases at J, with 8 bases in the middle. The CDR3 reads CASSLRFDEKLFF. DNA of the CDR3: TGTGCCAGCAGTTTGAGGTTTGATGAAAAACTGTTTTTT.

This clone occurred once. V is TRBV2 and J is TRBJ1-2, with 10 bases aligning to TRBD1. Germline loops: CDR1 SNHLY, CDR2 FYNNEI. The CDR3 length is 14 residues. The ends lost 6 bases at V and 2 bases at J; junction bases unmatched: 3. The CDR3 DNA reads as TGTGCCAGCAGGACAGGGGGCGCAAACTATGGCTACACCTTC. This encodes CASRTGGANYGYTF.

The V call is TRBV2, the J call TRBJ1-5; no firm D call. V gave up 4 bases and J gave up 4 bases, with 11 bases separating them. The germline V gene encodes CDR1 SNHLY and CDR2 FYNNEI. CDR3 length: 14 residues. CDR3 in amino acids: CASSAPPGNQPQHF. CDR3 in DNA: TGTGCCAGCAGTGCCCCGCCAGGAAATCAGCCCCAGCATTTT. The whole variable domain, remainder taken from reference TRBV2 and TRBJ1-5, is EPEVTQTPSHQVTQMGQEVILRCVPISNHLYFYWYRQILGQKVEFLVSFYNNEISEKSEIFDDQFSVERPDGSNFTLKIRSTKLEDSAMYFCASSAPPGNQPQHFGDGTRLSIL.

This chain connects TRBV11-2 to TRBJ2-3; 11 bases agree with TRBD2. The CDR3 totals 17 residues. Germline loops: CDR1 SGHAT, CDR2 FQNNGV. Trimming took 2 bases from V and 2 from J; bases not matched to a gene: 6. CDR3 sequence (DNA): TGTGCCAGCAGCTTAAAAACACTAGCGGGAGACACAGATACGCAGTATTTT. Amino acid sequence: CASSLKTLAGDTDTQYF.

The chain has TRBV7-9 and TRBJ1-4, with D hard to call. The V end lost 5 bases, the J end lost 0 bases, and 13 bases lay between the germline ends. The CDR3 sequence is 16 residues long. Germline V gene lookup returns CDR1 SEHNR and CDR2 FQNEAQ (reference sequence). Here the CDR3 reads CASSHSVETTNEKLFF. The CDR3 bases are TGTGCCAGCAGCCATAGTGTCGAAACAACTAATGAAAAACTGTTTTTT. Full variable domain (outside the CDR3, taken from reference TRBV7-9 and TRBJ1-4): DTGVSQNPRHKITKRGQNVTFRCDPISEHNRLYWYRQTLGQGPEFLTYFQNEAQLEKSRLLSDRFSAERPKGSFSTLEIQRTEQGDSAMYLCASSHSVETTNEKLFFGSGTQLSVL.

The chain joins TRBV11-2 to TRBJ2-2; 9 bases line up with TRBD2. Germline CDR1 SGHAT, CDR2 FQNNGV. V was clipped by 6 bases and J by 7 bases; unmatched bases: 9. The CDR3 has 15 residues. The CDR3 coding sequence is TGTGCCAGCAGACAAGTCCTAGCGGGACACGGGGAGCTGTTTTTT. Translated, it gives CASRQVLAGHGELFF.

The V and J genes are TRBV12-3 or TRBV12-4 and TRBJ2-7, with 7 bases fitting TRBD2. CDR3 length: 13 amino acids. V lost 3 bases and J lost 5; bases outside the gene matches: 4. Here the CDR3 reads CASSLGGSDEQYF. The CDR3 DNA follows: TGTGCCAGCAGTTTGGGCGGGAGCGACGAGCAGTACTTC.

The chain is built from TRBV27 and TRBJ2-3; D uncertain. The V gene's germline CDR1 is MNHEY and CDR2 SMNVEV (reference sequence). Deletions cut 3 bases from V and 6 bases from J, with 13 bases between. The CDR3 has 14 amino acids. The CDR3 DNA sequence: TGTGCCAGCAGTTTTGAGGAGTACGGGGATACGCAGTATTTT. Translation: CASSFEEYGDTQYF.

This clone was picked up a small number of times. The rearrangement uses TRBV2 and TRBJ2-1; 11 nucleotides align to TRBD2. CDR1 is SNHLY and CDR2 is FYNNEI in the germline V gene. The CDR3 extends over 17 amino acids. Losses at the gene ends were 4 bases for V and 1 base for J; bases not matched to a gene: 6. CDR3 loop: CASSARRLAGSYNEQFF. The CDR3 DNA reads as TGTGCCAGCAGTGCGAGAAGACTAGCGGGGTCCTACAATGAGCAGTTCTTC.

The sample holds one count of this clone. This chain connects TRBV29-1 to TRBJ1-2; 9 bases map to TRBD1. This CDR3 has 13 amino acids. Per the germline V gene, CDR1 is SQVTM and CDR2 is ANQGSEA. J was trimmed by 3 bases and V by 5 bases; bases with no gene match: 4. The CDR3 sequence: CSVRTGGDYGYTF. As DNA, the CDR3 is TGCAGCGTTAGAACAGGGGGCGACTATGGCTACACCTTC.

This chain joins TRBV18 and TRBJ1-3, with D possibly matching TRBD1 (5 bases). The germline V gene encodes CDR1 KGHSH and CDR2 LQKENI. This CDR3 region has 15 residues. V lost 2 bases and J 0 bases, leaving 8 bases between the germline ends. The CDR3 DNA sequence: TGTGCCAGCTCACCAAAGGGGATCTCTGGAAACACCATATATTTT. This gives the protein CASSPKGISGNTIYF.